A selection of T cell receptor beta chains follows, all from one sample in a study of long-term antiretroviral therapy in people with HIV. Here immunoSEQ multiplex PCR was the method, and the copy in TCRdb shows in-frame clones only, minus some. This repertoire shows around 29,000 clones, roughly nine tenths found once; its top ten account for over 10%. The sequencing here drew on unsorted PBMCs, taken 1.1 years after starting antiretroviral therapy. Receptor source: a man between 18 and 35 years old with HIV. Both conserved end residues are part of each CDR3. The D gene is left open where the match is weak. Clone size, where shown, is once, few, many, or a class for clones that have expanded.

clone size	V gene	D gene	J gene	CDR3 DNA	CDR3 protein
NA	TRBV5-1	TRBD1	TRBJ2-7	TGCGCCAGCAGCTTGGGAGGGACAGGGGGAACCTACGAGCAGTACTTC	CASSLGGTGGTYEQYF
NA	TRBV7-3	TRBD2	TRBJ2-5	TGTGCCAGCAGCCCCAGCGGGGCCGAAGAGACCCAGTACTTC	CASSPSGAEETQYF
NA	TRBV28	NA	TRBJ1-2	TGTGCCAGCACGGCGGGGAACTATGGCTACACCTTC	CASTAGNYGYTF
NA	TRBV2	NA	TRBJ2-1	TGTGCCAGCAGTGAAGGAGGGCCAGGCGATGAGCAGTTCTTC	CASSEGGPGDEQFF
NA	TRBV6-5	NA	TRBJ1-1	TGTGCCAGCAGTTACTCCCGCGGAGGGAACACTGAAGCTTTCTTT	CASSYSRGGNTEAFF
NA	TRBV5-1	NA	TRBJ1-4	TGCGCCAGCAGCCCGGGACAAGGGGTTACAACTAATGAAAAACTGTTTTTT	CASSPGQGVTTNEKLFF
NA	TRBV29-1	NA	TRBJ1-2	TGCAGCGTTGACCCGACAGGCTTCGGGGGCTACACCTTC	CSVDPTGFGGYTF
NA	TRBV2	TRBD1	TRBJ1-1	TGTGCCAGCTCCGTTCAGGGGGCGCGCACTGAAGCTTTCTTT	CASSVQGARTEAFF
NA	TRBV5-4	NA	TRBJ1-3	TGTGCCAGCAGCTTGGAACACAGGGCTGGAAACACCATATATTTT	CASSLEHRAGNTIYF
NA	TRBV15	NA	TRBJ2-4	TGTGCCACCTCGAGTGGGGGAAGGGCTAACATTCAGTACTTC	CATSSGGRANIQYF
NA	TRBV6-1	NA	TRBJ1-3	TGTGCCAGCAGTCCGAGACGGGGAAACACCATATATTTT	CASSPRRGNTIYF
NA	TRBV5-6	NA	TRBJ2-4	TGTGCCAGCAGCTTGGGACCTAACATTCAGTACTTC	CASSLGPNIQYF
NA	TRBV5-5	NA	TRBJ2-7	TGTGCCAGCAGCTTGGGGGCAAACTCCTACGAGCAGTACTTC	CASSLGANSYEQYF
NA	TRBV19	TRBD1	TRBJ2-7	TGTGCCAGTAGTTTGGGGACAGGCGAGCTCTCCTACGAGCAGTACTTC	CASSLGTGELSYEQYF
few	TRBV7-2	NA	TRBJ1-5	TGTGCCAGCAGCTTAGCGTTGCAGCCCCAGCATTTT	CASSLALQPQHF
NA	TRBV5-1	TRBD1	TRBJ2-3	TGCGCCAGCTCCACGACCCGGGACAGCTCCACAGATACGCAGTATTTT	CASSTTRDSSTDTQYF
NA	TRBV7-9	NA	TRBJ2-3	TGTGCCAGCAGCCCTCTGTTGAACTTAATAACAGATACGCAGTATTTT	CASSPLLNLITDTQYF
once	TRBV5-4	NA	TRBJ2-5	TGTGCCAGCAGCTCCCAACTAGCCTGGCAAGAGACCCAGTACTTC	CASSSQLAWQETQYF
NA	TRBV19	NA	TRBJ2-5	TGTGCCAGTAGAAGGCAGCAAGAAGAGACCCAGTACTTC	CASRRQQEETQYF
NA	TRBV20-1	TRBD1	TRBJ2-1	TGCAGAGGACAGGGATCCAATGAGCAGTTCTTC	CRGQGSNEQFF
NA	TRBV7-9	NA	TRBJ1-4	TGTGCCAGCAGCCCAGGGGCCGCAACTAATGAAAAACTGTTTTTT	CASSPGAATNEKLFF
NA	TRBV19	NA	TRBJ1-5	TGTGCCAGTCTACCGGGACCGGGCTTCTACAATCAGCCCCAGCATTTT	CASLPGPGFYNQPQHF
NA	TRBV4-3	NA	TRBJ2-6	TGCGCCAGCAGCCAAGAAATAGGGAGTGGGGCCAACGTCCTGACTTTC	CASSQEIGSGANVLTF
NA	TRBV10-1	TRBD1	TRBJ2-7	TGCGCCAGTCAGGGGGACGGACTCTACGAGCAGTACTTC	CASQGDGLYEQYF
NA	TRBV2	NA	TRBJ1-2	TGTGCCAGCAGTGAAGCACAGGGATATGGCTACACCTTC	CASSEAQGYGYTF